This record looks at one TCR beta chain sequence and its context. Antigen specificity is unknown. The CDR3 has 14 residues. Germline-derived CDR1 and CDR2 are DFQATT and SNEGSKA (reference sequence). Deletions cut 3 bases from V and 5 bases from J, with 16 bases between. The data originate from a study of T cells after yellow fever vaccination. Findings and caveats of the study: Boosting was followed by the reappearance of most primary-vaccination clones (around 96% CD4, around 90% CD8). Researchers report a weaker secondary response that nonetheless peaked faster, day 5 versus 15. One caveat is that FACS-sorted repertoires could contain abundant clonotypes contaminating from the bulk population.

Universal primer sites and UMIs were introduced during 5'RACE template-switching synthesis of TCR cDNA. TCRdb recomputed calls from the 5' RACE reads with MiXCR, one row per CDR3 protein. The sample contains 400,000 to 450,000 distinct CDR3 sequences, 18% of which appear only once. Sequenced here: PBMCs, sampled before the yellow fever booster vaccination. The genes are TRBV20-1 and TRBJ1-1; possible D gene TRBD1, 6 bases. The clonotype was recovered from a man aged 18 to 30 who received the YFV17D yellow fever vaccine. The CDR3 DNA reads TGCAGTGCTAGCCTTAGGGGGTTCTATACTGAAGCTTTCTTT. Its protein is CSASLRGFYTEAFF.